This TCR beta chain was captured by sequencing in a study of T cell responses to AZD1222 COVID-19 vaccine. The protocol was immunoSEQ multiplex PCR, while the TCRdb copy is restricted to in-frame clones and leaves out a portion. The repertoire holds fewer than 130,000 clones, with 87% as singletons. Overall study results and limits: Spike regions recognized by vaccine-associated CD4 TCRs spanned the protein, led by 160-218 and 743-854. Two AZD1222 administrations were followed by greater Spike-specific TCR breadth and depth.

CDR1 SGDLS and CDR2 YYNGEE come from the germline V gene. This CDR3 contains 13 residues. With 0 bases removed from V and 6 bases from J, the gap between germline ends came to 9 bases. This clone was detected a few times. The antigen remains undetermined. The genes are TRBV9 and TRBJ1-2, with D perhaps matching TRBD1 (5 bases). Sequences were derived from peripheral blood, sampled 28 days after the second AZD1222 dose. This clonotype was obtained from an adult who received the AZD1222 COVID-19 vaccine. The CDR3 sequence: CASSVALGDGYTF. The CDR3 DNA sequence: TGTGCCAGCAGCGTAGCGTTGGGGGATGGCTACACCTTC.